The next 28 T cell receptor beta chains were all read from a single sample in a study of blood T cell repertoires in COVID-19. TCRdb's copy holds only in-frame clones and misses some; the assay was immunoSEQ multiplex PCR. The table has about 76,000 clones, approximately 80% seen once. Sequenced material: peripheral blood. The receptor source for this set is a woman in her fifties or sixties with acute or convalescent COVID-19.

This chain links TRBV21-1 with TRBJ2-2; the table's D call of TRBD1 was not tested on the DNA. TRBV21-1 is reported as a pseudogene. The CDR3 consists of 16 residues. The CDR3 region is CASSTGQGENGGELFF. CDR3 nucleotides: TGTGCCAGCAGCACCGGACAGGGGGAAAATGGCGGGGAGCTGTTTTTT.

The rearrangement joins TRBV9 to TRBJ2-5, with D perhaps matching TRBD2 (6 bases). Germline V gives CDR1 SGDLS, CDR2 YYNGEE. V was shortened by 4 bases and J by 2 bases, with 9 bases between the two germline ends. This CDR3 has 13 amino acids. In nucleotides, the CDR3 is TGTGCCAGCAGCTCCGCGGGGCAAGAGACCCAGTACTTC. This gives the protein CASSSAGQETQYF. The full variable domain, its missing parts supplied by reference TRBV9 and TRBJ2-5, is DSGVTQTPKHLITATGQRVTLRCSPRSGDLSVYWYQQSLDQGLQFLIQYYNGEERAKGNILERFSAQQFPDLHSELNLSSLELGDSALYFCASSSAGQETQYFGPGTRLLVL.

V is TRBV10-3 and J is TRBJ1-5; 8 bases match TRBD1. CDR1 and CDR2 (germline): ENHRY, SYGVKD. This CDR3 region has 17 residues. Germline trimming cut 0 bases from V and 1 base from J; bases unmatched to any gene: 5. CDR3 region: CAISESDRTGSNQPQHF. The CDR3 DNA is TGTGCCATCAGTGAGTCTGATCGGACAGGGAGCAATCAGCCCCAGCATTTT.

The rearrangement links TRBV18 to TRBJ2-1; possibly TRBD1 for D (6 bases). With 4 bases removed from V and 2 bases from J, the gap between germline ends came to 18 bases. The CDR3 length is 17 residues. Germline lookup yields CDR1 KGHSH and CDR2 LQKENI. The CDR3 reads CASSLQPPGHTYNEQFF. The DNA of the CDR3 is TGTGCCAGCTCACTACAACCCCCGGGACACACCTACAATGAGCAGTTCTTC.

The J gene is TRBJ1-5, the V gene TRBV30; no clear D gene. The length of the CDR3 is 16 residues. The V and J ends lost 0 bases and 4 bases respectively, with 16 bases between them. The V gene's germline CDR1 is GTSNPN and CDR2 SVGIG (reference sequence). This CDR3 is CAWSVMGRARNQPQHF. The CDR3 DNA sequence: TGTGCCTGGAGTGTAATGGGGAGGGCTAGAAATCAGCCCCAGCATTTT.

V and J are TRBV6-6 and TRBJ1-1; tentatively, D is TRBD1 (6 bases). The CDR3 consists of 13 residues. With 5 bases removed from V and 7 bases from J, the gap between germline ends came to 14 bases. Germline CDR1 is MNHNY and CDR2 is SVGAGI (reference sequence). The DNA for the CDR3 is TGTGCCAGCAGTCCGCGGGGGGCGGGTGAAGCTTTCTTT. Amino acids: CASSPRGAGEAFF.

V gene TRBV2 combines with J gene TRBJ1-2; 8 nucleotides match TRBD1. CDR1 and CDR2 from the germline V gene are SNHLY and FYNNEI. The CDR3 runs to 14 residues. V shed 3 bases, J shed 7 bases, and the junction held 7 bases outside the gene matches. CDR3 residues: CASSDTDRDSGYTF. The CDR3 bases are TGTGCCAGCAGTGATACGGACAGGGATAGTGGCTACACCTTC.

This chain links TRBV5-1 with TRBJ2-7, with 7 bases that match TRBD1. This CDR3 has 14 amino acids. Germline CDR1 reads SGHRS; CDR2 reads YFSETQ. J lost 3 bases, V lost 4 bases, and 7 bases had no gene match. For the CDR3, the DNA is TGCGCCAGCAGCCCCCGGGACAGAAGCTACGAGCAGTACTTC. Protein sequence: CASSPRDRSYEQYF.

This clone was counted a single time. The V call is TRBV5-1, the J call TRBJ1-4; D is uncertain. This CDR3 is built from 14 residues. Germline CDR1 SGHRS, CDR2 YFSETQ. The ends were cut back, 2 bases at V and 6 bases at J, with 11 bases in the middle. The CDR3 DNA sequence: TGCGCCAGCAGCTTTTTTTCCGGGGATGAAAAACTGTTTTTT. It encodes CASSFFSGDEKLFF. The whole variable domain, filled in from reference TRBV5-1 and TRBJ1-4, reads KAGVTQTPRYLIKTRGQQVTLSCSPISGHRSVSWYQQTPGQGLQFLFEYFSETQRNKGNFPGRFSGRQFSNSRSEMNVSTLELGDSALYLCASSFFSGDEKLFFGSGTQLSVL.

This clone was seen repeatedly, ten times or more. The chain employs TRBV2 and TRBJ1-2; D is perhaps TRBD1 (5 bases). The V and J ends lost 3 bases and 7 bases respectively, with 9 bases between them. CDR1 is SNHLY, CDR2 FYNNEI, per germline. The CDR3 spans 12 residues. Here the CDR3 DNA reads TGTGCCAGCAGTGACGGAGGGGCTGGCTACACCTTC. This sequence encodes CASSDGGAGYTF.

This clone has a single count. The chain recombines TRBV19 with TRBJ2-1; maybe TRBD1 (6 bases). V lost 7 bases and J lost 2, with 15 bases in between. Germline assignment: CDR1 LNHDA and CDR2 SQIVND (reference sequence). The CDR3 runs 15 residues. The CDR3 region has the DNA TGTGCCAGTAAGATTCAGGGGCCAGCCTACAATGAGCAGTTCTTC. It translates to CASKIQGPAYNEQFF.

Turning to this clone: In the same sample, other DNA sequences code for this CDR3. The chain carries TRBV12-5 and TRBJ2-5; D gene uncertain. Germline-derived CDR1 and CDR2 are LGHNT and FRNRAP. The CDR3 sequence is 12 residues long. V lost 6 bases, J lost 5 bases, and 10 bases lay in between. CDR3 nucleotides: TGTGCTAGTGGGCCACGCGTCGAGACCCAGTACTTC. As protein: CASGPRVETQYF.

The CDR3 DNA reads TGTGCCAGCAGCTTAGACAGGGGGCGCGAGAATTCACCCCTCCACTTT. Its translation: CASSLDRGRENSPLHF. The rearrangement links TRBV11-2 to TRBJ1-6; 8 positions agree with TRBD1. Looked up from germline, CDR1 is SGHAT and CDR2 is FQNNGV. V lost 0 bases, J lost 7 bases, and 5 bases stayed unmatched. This CDR3 has 16 amino acids.

This chain joins TRBV4-1 and TRBJ2-3, with D possibly TRBD2 on 6 matching bases. This CDR3 has 14 residues. Germline V gene sequence: CDR1 MGHRA, CDR2 YSYEKL. Trimming cost V 4 bases and J 7 bases, with 15 bases left between them. The DNA of the CDR3 is TGCGCCAGCAGCCGAGGCCGGGACTTAAATACGCAGTATTTT. As protein: CASSRGRDLNTQYF.

This clone was counted at least ten times. The rearrangement joins TRBV19 to TRBJ2-3, with 10 positions matching TRBD2. In germline, CDR1 is LNHDA, CDR2 SQIVND (reference sequence). V lost 5 bases to trimming and J lost 6 bases; unmatched junction nucleotides: 8. The CDR3 totals 15 residues. The CDR3 DNA is TGTGCCAGTAGTGCAACTAGCGGGGTGCCGGATACGCAGTATTTT. It translates to CASSATSGVPDTQYF.

This clone was detected only a few times. CDR3 DNA sequence: TGCGCCAGCAGCTTTCAGATAGGGCAGGGGATAACTGAAGCTTTCTTT. Translation: CASSFQIGQGITEAFF. This sequence joins TRBV5-1 and TRBJ1-1; possibly TRBD1 for D (6 bases). V lost 2 bases, J lost 5 bases, and 19 bases lay in between. CDR1 is SGHRS and CDR2 is YFSETQ in the germline V gene. CDR3 length: 16 residues.

This chain connects TRBV3-1 (or the pseudogene TRBV3-2) to TRBJ1-6; D might be TRBD1 (6 bases). Per the germline V gene, CDR1 is LGHDT and CDR2 is YNNKEL (reference sequence). Deletions cut 4 bases from V and 5 bases from J, with 21 bases between. This CDR3 contains 18 residues. The CDR3: CASSLYRGGRFNNSPLHF. The CDR3 DNA reads as TGTGCCAGCAGCCTATATAGGGGGGGCAGGTTTAATAATTCACCCCTCCACTTT.

This chain links TRBV3-1 (or the pseudogene TRBV3-2) with TRBJ1-2; D perhaps matches TRBD1 (5 bases). V was trimmed by 1 base and J by 8 bases, leaving 8 bases between them. Germline V lookup: CDR1 LGHDT, CDR2 YNNKEL (reference sequence). There are 12 residues in the CDR3. CDR3 nucleotide sequence: TGTGCCAGCAGCCAAGGTCAGGGAGGCTACACCTTC. As protein: CASSQGQGGYTF.

The table lists this clone with a few counts. The chain employs TRBV28 and TRBJ2-3; a weak D match, TRBD1 (5 bases). The CDR3 totals 14 residues. Trimming pared 3 bases from V and 4 bases from J, leaving 11 bases between. Germline CDR1 MDHEN, CDR2 SYDVKM. Here the CDR3 DNA reads TGTGCCAGCAGTTTTACCAGGGTGGCAGATACGCAGTATTTT. It translates to CASSFTRVADTQYF.

This rearrangement joins TRBV5-1 to TRBJ2-5; 7 bases fit TRBD1. The J segment lost 4 bases and the V segment lost 4 bases, leaving 10 bases of the junction unmatched. The CDR3 contains 15 residues. Germline V gene lookup returns CDR1 SGHRS and CDR2 YFSETQ. The CDR3 loop reads CASSSRGQSTETQYF. The CDR3 DNA reads TGCGCCAGCAGCAGCAGGGGACAGAGCACAGAGACCCAGTACTTC.

The chain joins TRBV28 to TRBJ1-5, with D unclear. Germline-derived CDR1 and CDR2 are MDHEN and SYDVKM. Trimming removed 8 bases at V and 2 bases at J, with 10 bases between. The CDR3 contains 13 residues. The CDR3 is CASGWRGNQPQHF. The CDR3 bases are TGTGCCAGCGGCTGGAGGGGCAATCAGCCCCAGCATTTT.

This chain uses TRBV6-5 with TRBJ1-5; D perhaps matches TRBD1 (6 bases). Trimming stripped 6 bases from V and 3 bases from J, with 9 bases between. The germline V gene has CDR1 MNHEY and CDR2 SVGAGI. The CDR3 is 13 amino acids. The DNA for the CDR3 is TGTGCCAGCAGAACAGGGTCCAATCAGCCCCAGCATTTT. Amino acids: CASRTGSNQPQHF.

V is TRBV9 and J is TRBJ1-6, with D perhaps matching TRBD1 (5 bases). V lost 4 bases, J lost 9 bases, and 17 bases lay in between. This CDR3 is built from 15 residues. Per the germline V gene, CDR1 is SGDLS and CDR2 is YYNGEE. The CDR3 sequence: CASSTRVDTGSPLHF. CDR3 sequence (DNA): TGTGCCAGCAGCACCCGGGTGGACACGGGTTCACCCCTCCACTTT.

The V and J genes are TRBV3-1 (or the pseudogene TRBV3-2) and TRBJ1-3; TRBD1 is a possible D gene (6 bases). Trimming shortened V by 4 bases and J by 0 bases, and 13 bases separated the two germline ends. Germline values: CDR1 LGHDT, CDR2 YNNKEL (reference sequence). There are 16 residues in the CDR3. The CDR3, as DNA: TGTGCCAGCAGCCCCCGCGACAGGCTCTCTGGAAACACCATATATTTT. This encodes CASSPRDRLSGNTIYF.

In DNA, the CDR3 is TGTGCCAGCAGCTTTGGCTGGGTTGCAGGAGAGCAGTTCTTC. Translating it yields CASSFGWVAGEQFF. This sequence joins TRBV11-2 and TRBJ2-1; no clear D gene. The V end was cut by 3 bases, the J end by 10 bases, with 16 bases between. Germline values: CDR1 SGHAT, CDR2 FQNNGV. The CDR3 extends over 14 amino acids.

The rearrangement links TRBV3-1 (or the pseudogene TRBV3-2) to TRBJ1-1, with no clear D. V lost 3 bases and J 6 bases, leaving 14 bases between the germline ends. The CDR3 covers 14 residues. Germline lookup yields CDR1 LGHDT and CDR2 YNNKEL (reference sequence). The CDR3 protein is CASSQDTAPAEAFF. CDR3 DNA: TGTGCCAGCAGCCAGGATACAGCTCCCGCTGAAGCTTTCTTT.

This chain joins TRBV6-5 and TRBJ2-2, with D hard to call. Per germline, CDR1 MNHEY and CDR2 SVGAGI. The V end was cut by 5 bases, the J end by 10 bases, with 5 bases between. The CDR3 is 10 amino acids. CDR3 in DNA: TGTGCCAGCAGTCCCAAGGAGCTGTTTTTT. It specifies CASSPKELFF.

CDR3 protein: CASSLLLAGGILSEQYF. The CDR3 DNA is TGTGCCAGCAGCTTACTACTAGCGGGGGGCATTCTTTCGGAGCAGTACTTC. The V gene is TRBV7-2, the J gene TRBJ2-7, with 12 bases matching TRBD2. V lost 2 bases and J lost 7; bases outside the gene matches: 12. The CDR3 is made up of 17 amino acids. The germline gives CDR1 SGHTA, CDR2 FQGNSA. Full variable domain (missing parts from reference TRBV7-2 and TRBJ2-7): GAGVSQSPSNKVTEKGKDVELRCDPISGHTALYWYRQSLGQGLEFLIYFQGNSAPDKSGLPSDRFSAERTGGSVSTLTIQRTQQEDSAVYLCASSLLLAGGILSEQYFGPGTRLTVT.